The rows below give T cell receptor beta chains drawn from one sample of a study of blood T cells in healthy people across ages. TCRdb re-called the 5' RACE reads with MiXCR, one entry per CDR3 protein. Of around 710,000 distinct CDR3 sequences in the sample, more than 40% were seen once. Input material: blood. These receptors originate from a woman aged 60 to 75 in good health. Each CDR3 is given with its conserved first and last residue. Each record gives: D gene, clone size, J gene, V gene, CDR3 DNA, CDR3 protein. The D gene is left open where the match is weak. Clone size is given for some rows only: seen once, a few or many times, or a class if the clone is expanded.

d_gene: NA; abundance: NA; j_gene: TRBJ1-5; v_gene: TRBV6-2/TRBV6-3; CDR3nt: TGTGCCGTCCGGGGGGTAAACGGACAGCCCCAGCATTTT; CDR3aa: CAVRGVNGQPQHF
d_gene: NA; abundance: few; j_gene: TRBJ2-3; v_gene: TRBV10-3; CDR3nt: TGTGCCATCAGTGAGAAGGCGGGGACACCTGGGGATACGCAGTATTTT; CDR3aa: CAISEKAGTPGDTQYF
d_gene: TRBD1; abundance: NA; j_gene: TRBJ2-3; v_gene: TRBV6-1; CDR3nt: TGTGCCAGCCGGGACAGCTTTTTGGCAGGGCAGTATTTT; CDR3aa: CASRDSFLAGQYF
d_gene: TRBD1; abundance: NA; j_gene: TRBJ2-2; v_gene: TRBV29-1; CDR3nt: TGCAGCGTTGTGTACAGGGGGTCGACTTACACCGGGGAGCTGTTTTTT; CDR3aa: CSVVYRGSTYTGELFF
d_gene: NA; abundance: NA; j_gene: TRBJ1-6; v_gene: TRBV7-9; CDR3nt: TGTGCCAGCAGCTTAGGACCGGTCGGTTCACCCCTCCACTTT; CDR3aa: CASSLGPVGSPLHF
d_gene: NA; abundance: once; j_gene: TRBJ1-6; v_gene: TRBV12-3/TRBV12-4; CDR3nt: TGTGCCAGCAGTTGGACACGTTCACCCCTCCACTTT; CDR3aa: CASSWTRSPLHF
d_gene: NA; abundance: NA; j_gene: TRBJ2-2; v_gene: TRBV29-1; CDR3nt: TGCAGCGTCGACACCGGGGAGCTGTTTTTT; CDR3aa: CSVDTGELFF
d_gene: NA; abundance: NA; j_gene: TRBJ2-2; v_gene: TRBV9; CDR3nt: TGTGCCAGCAGCGTATGGCCGGGTCTGAACACCGGGGAGCTGTTTTTT; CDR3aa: CASSVWPGLNTGELFF
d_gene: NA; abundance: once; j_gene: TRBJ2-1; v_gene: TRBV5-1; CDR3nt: TGCGCCAGCAACCCAGGCATGAGTATTGGTGAGCAGTTCTTC; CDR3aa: CASNPGMSIGEQFF
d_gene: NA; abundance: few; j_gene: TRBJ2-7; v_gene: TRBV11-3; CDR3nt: TGTGCCAGCAGCCCAGCCGACTCTGCCTCCTACGAGCAGTACTTC; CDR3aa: CASSPADSASYEQYF
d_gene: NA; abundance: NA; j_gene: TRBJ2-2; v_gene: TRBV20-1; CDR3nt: TGCAGTGCTAGAGGCAGTGGGATCTCGAACACCGGGGAGCTGTTTTTT; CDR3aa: CSARGSGISNTGELFF
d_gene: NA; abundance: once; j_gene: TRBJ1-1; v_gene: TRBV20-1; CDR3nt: TGCAGTGCTAGAGCCCCAAGAACTTACACTGAAGCTTTCTTT; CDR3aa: CSARAPRTYTEAFF
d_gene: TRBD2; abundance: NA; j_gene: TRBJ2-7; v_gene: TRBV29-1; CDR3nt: TGCAGCGTTGTTCGGGGGACTAGCGACGAGCAGTACTTC; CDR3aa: CSVVRGTSDEQYF
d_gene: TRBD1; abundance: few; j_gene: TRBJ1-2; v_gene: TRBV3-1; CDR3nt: TGTGCCAGCACCGGGACAGGGGAGGGCTACACCTTC; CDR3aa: CASTGTGEGYTF
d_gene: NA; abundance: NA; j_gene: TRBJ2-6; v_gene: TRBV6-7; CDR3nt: TGTGCCCCCCCACGTCGCTCTGGGGCCAACGTCCTGACTTTC; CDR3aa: CAPPRRSGANVLTF
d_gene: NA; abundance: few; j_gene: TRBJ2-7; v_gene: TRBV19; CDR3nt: TGTGCCAGTAGTATACGAGGGGGGCAATCCTACAATGAGCAGTACTTC; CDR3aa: CASSIRGGQSYNEQYF
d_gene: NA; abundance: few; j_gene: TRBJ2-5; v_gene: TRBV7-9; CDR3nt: TGTGCCAGCACTAGGCAGGGGAAATTTGAGACCCAGTACTTC; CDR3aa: CASTRQGKFETQYF
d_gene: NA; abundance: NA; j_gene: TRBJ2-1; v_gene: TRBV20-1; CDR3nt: TGCAGTGCTAGTCAATCCTACAATGAGCAGTTCTTC; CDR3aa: CSASQSYNEQFF
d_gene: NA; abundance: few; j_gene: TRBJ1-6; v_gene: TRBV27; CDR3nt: TGTGCCAGCAGTTTAGGAGGGTCCTATAATTCACCCCTCCACTTT; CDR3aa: CASSLGGSYNSPLHF
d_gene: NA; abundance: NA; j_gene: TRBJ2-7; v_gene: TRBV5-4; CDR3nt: TGTGCCAGCAGCTTTGAAGGACCTAGCTCCTACGAGCAGTACTTC; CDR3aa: CASSFEGPSSYEQYF
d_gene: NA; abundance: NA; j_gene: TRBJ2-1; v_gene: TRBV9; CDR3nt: TGTGCCAGCAGCGTAGATGACAGTGATCACTACGAGCAGTTCTTC; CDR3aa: CASSVDDSDHYEQFF
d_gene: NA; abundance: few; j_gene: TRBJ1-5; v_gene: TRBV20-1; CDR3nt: TGCAGTGGGCGGGGCAGGGGCAATCAGCCCCAGCATTTT; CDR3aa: CSGRGRGNQPQHF
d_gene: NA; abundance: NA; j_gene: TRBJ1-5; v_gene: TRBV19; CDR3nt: TGTGCCAGTTCGCGGGGACACCTTAGCAATCAGCCCCAGCATTTT; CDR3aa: CASSRGHLSNQPQHF
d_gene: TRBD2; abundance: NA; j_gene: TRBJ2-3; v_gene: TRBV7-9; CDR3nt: TGTGCCAGCAGCCGGGGACTAGCGGGGGATCGCGATATGCAGTATTTT; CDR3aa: CASSRGLAGDRDMQYF
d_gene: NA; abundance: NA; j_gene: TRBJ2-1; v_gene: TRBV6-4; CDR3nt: TGTGCCAGCAGTGACACGTATAATGAGCAGTTCTTC; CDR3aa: CASSDTYNEQFF
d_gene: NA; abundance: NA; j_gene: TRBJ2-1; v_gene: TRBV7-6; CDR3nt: TGTGCCAGCAGCATGACACCTAGCTCCTACAATGAGCAGTTCTTC; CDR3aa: CASSMTPSSYNEQFF
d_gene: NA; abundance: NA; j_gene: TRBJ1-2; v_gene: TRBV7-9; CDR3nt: TGTGCCAGCAGCAGGCGGACAGAGAACTATGGCTACACCTTC; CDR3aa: CASSRRTENYGYTF
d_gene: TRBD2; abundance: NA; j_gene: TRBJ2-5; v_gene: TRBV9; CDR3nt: TGTGCCAGCAACAGCGGGAGTGATGAGACCCAGTACTTC; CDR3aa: CASNSGSDETQYF
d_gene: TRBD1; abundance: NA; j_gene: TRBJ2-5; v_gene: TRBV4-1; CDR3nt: TGCGCCAGCAGCAAAGGGTCCGGGACAGGGGGAGAGACCCAGTACTTC; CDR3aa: CASSKGSGTGGETQYF
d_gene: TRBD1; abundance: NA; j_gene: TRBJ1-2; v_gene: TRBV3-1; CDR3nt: TGTGCCAGCAGCCACTCCGACAGGGGGCCGGACTATGGCTACACCTTC; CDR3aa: CASSHSDRGPDYGYTF
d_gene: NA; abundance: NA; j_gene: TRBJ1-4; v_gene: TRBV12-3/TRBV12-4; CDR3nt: TGTGCCAGCAGTTTAACCAAGGAAAAACTGTTTTTT; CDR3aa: CASSLTKEKLFF
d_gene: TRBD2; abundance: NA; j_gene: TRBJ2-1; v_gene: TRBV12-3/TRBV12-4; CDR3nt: TGTGCCAGCAGCTTAGCGGGAGATAGTGAGCAGTTCTTC; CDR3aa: CASSLAGDSEQFF
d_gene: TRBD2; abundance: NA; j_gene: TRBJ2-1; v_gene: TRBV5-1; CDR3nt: TGCGCCAGCAGCGGGGGACCGGGACTAGCGGGATCCGAGCAGTTCTTC; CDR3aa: CASSGGPGLAGSEQFF
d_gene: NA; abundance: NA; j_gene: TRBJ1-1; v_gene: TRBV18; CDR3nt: TGTGCCAGCTCACCACCGAGGGCGTCGATGGGCACTGAAGCTTTCTTT; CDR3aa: CASSPPRASMGTEAFF
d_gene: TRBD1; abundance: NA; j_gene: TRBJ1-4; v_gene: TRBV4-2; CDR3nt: TGTGCCAGCAGCCATGACGACAGGGCCCAGGAAAAACTGTTTTTT; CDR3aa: CASSHDDRAQEKLFF
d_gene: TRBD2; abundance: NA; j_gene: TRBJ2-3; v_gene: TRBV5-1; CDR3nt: TGCGCCAGCAGCAGTAAGAGCGGGGGCCGAGTCACAGATACGCAGTATTTT; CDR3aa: CASSSKSGGRVTDTQYF
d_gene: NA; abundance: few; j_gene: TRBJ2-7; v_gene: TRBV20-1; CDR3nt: TGCAGTGCTAGAGGACTCTACGAGCAGTACTTC; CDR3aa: CSARGLYEQYF
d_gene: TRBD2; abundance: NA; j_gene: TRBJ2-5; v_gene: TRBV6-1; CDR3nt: TGTGCCAGCAGTGAAAGTCGACTAGCGGGAAGGTTCGAGACCCAGTACTTC; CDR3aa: CASSESRLAGRFETQYF
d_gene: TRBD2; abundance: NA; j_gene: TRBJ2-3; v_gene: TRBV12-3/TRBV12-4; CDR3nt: TGTGCCACCCCTAGCGGGGCCAGCGCAGATACGCAGTATTTT; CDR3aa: CATPSGASADTQYF
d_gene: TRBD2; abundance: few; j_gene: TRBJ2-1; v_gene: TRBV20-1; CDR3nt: TGCAGTGCTAGCCTAGCGGGGACCTATGAGCAGTTCTTC; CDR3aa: CSASLAGTYEQFF
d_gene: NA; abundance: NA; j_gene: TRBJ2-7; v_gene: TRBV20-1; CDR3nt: TGCAGTGCTAGAGAGGTCAGAATGGGCGGACATGAGCAGTACTTC; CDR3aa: CSAREVRMGGHEQYF
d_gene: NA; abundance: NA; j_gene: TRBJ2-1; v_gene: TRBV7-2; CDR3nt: TGTGCCAGCAGCTTAGAAGCGGGCCGGTGGGATGAGCAGTTCTTC; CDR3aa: CASSLEAGRWDEQFF
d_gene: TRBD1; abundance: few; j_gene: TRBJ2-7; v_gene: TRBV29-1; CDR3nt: TGCAGCGTTGAAGTAAGGGCCAGGGGGAACGAGCAGTACTTC; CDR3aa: CSVEVRARGNEQYF
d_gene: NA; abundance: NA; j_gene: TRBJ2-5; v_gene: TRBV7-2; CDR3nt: TGTGCCAGCAGCTTAGATACCAGCGGAGCCCAGTACTTC; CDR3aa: CASSLDTSGAQYF
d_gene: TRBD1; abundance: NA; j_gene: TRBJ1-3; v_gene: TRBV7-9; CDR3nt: TGTGCCAGCAGCTTCGGGACAGGACCTATCAACTCTGGAAACGCCATATATTTT; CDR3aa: CASSFGTGPINSGNAIYF
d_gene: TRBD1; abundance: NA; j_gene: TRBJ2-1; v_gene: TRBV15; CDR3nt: TGTGCCACCAGCAGAAGACAGGGAAGCCACAATGAGCAGTTCTTC; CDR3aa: CATSRRQGSHNEQFF
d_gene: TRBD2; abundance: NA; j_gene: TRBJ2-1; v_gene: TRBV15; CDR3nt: TGTGCCACCAGCAGGGGGGCTAGCGGGGGGTACAATGAGCAGTTCTTC; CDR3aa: CATSRGASGGYNEQFF
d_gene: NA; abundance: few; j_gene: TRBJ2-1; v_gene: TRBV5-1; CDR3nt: TGCGCCAGCAGCCTCACGCTATACGGGGGATACGATGAGCAGTTCTTC; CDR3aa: CASSLTLYGGYDEQFF
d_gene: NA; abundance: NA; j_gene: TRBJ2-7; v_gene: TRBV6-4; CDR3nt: TGTGCCAGCAGTGACCCCACCCCGCTGGCTACCTACGAGCAGTACTTC; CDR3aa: CASSDPTPLATYEQYF
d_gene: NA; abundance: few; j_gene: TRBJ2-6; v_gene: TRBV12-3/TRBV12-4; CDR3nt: TGTGCCAGCAGTTTATATGGGGCCAACGTCCTGACTTTC; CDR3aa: CASSLYGANVLTF
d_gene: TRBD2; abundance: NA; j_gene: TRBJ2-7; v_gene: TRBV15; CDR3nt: TGTGCCACCAGCGATACTAGCGGGAAGGTCGAGCAGTACTTC; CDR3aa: CATSDTSGKVEQYF
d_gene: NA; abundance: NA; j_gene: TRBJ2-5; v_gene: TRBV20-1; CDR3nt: TGCAGTGCAACCCTCGGGGCGGGAATTGGAGAGACCCAGTACTTC; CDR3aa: CSATLGAGIGETQYF
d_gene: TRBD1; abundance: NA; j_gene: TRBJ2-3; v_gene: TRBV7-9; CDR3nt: TGTGCCAGCAGCTTAGATCCCGGACAGGGCACAGATACGCAGTATTTT; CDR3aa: CASSLDPGQGTDTQYF
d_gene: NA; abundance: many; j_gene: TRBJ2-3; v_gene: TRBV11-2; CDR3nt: TGTGCCAGCACGGCTAGCACAGATACGCAGTATTTT; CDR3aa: CASTASTDTQYF
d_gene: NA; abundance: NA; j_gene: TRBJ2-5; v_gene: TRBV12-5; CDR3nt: TGTGCTAGGGGTCCAAAAGAGACCCAGTACTTC; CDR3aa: CARGPKETQYF
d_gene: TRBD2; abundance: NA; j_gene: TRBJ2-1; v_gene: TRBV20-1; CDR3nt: TGCAGTGCTAGAGAACTCGTCGGGGGGGCGAGCTCCTACAATGAGCAGTTCTTC; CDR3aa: CSARELVGGASSYNEQFF
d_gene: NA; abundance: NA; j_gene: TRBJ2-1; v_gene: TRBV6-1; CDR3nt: TGTGCCAGCAGAATTTCCCCTAGGTCGGGGACCTACAATGAGCAGTTCTTC; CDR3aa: CASRISPRSGTYNEQFF
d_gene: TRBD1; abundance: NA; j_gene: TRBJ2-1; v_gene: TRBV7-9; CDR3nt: TGTGCCAGCAGCTTAGGGGACAGGGCCTCCAATGAGCAGTTCTTC; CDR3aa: CASSLGDRASNEQFF
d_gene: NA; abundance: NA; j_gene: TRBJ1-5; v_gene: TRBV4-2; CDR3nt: TGTGCCAGCAGCGAGGGGGTGGTCAGGGGCCAGCCCCAGCATTTT; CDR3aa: CASSEGVVRGQPQHF
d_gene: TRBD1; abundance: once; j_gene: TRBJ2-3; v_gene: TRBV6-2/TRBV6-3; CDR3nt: TGTGCCAGCAGTTACTTTGGACTAGACAGGGGGGATACGCAGTATTTT; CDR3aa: CASSYFGLDRGDTQYF